This T cell receptor beta chain was identified in a study of blood T cell repertoires in COVID-19. With 0 bases clipped from V and 4 bases from J, the junction kept 6 bases outside the gene matches. CDR3 length equals 16 residues. From germline, CDR1 is SGDLS and CDR2 YYNGEE. TCRdb's copy holds only in-frame clones and misses some; the assay was immunoSEQ multiplex PCR. Of 200,000 to 300,000 clones listed, about 83% are singletons. This clone has a single count. Specimen: peripheral blood. The genes are TRBV9 and TRBJ2-3; TRBD2 matches 9 bases. The TCR comes from a human donor in a cohort sampled during active COVID-19. CDR3 coding DNA: TGTGCCAGCAGCGTAGAGCCAGCGGGGGGTGCAGATACGCAGTATTTT. Encoded protein: CASSVEPAGGADTQYF.